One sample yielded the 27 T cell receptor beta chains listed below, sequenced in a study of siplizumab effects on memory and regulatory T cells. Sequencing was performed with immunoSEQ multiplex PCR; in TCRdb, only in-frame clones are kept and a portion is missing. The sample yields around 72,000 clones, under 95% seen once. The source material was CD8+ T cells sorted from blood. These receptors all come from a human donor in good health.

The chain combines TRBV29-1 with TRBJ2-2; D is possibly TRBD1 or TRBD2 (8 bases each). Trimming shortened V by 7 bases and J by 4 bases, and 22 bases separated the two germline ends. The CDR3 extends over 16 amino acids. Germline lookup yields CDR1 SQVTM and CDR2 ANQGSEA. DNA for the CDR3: TGCAGCGCCATTGACAGGGGTGGACTAGCCACCGGGGAGCTGTTTTTT. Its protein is CSAIDRGGLATGELFF.

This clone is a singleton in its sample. In DNA form, the CDR3 reads TGTGCCAGCAGCTTAGACAGTGGAAGTGGCACTGAAGCTTTCTTT. Residues: CASSLDSGSGTEAFF. J is TRBJ1-1 and V is TRBV7-6; D unclear. Per germline, CDR1 SGHVS and CDR2 FNYEAQ. This CDR3 is built from 15 residues. V was cut by 1 base and J by 4 bases, with 13 bases left in between.

CDR3 residues: CASSFWGGTEAFF. In DNA form, the CDR3 reads TGTGCCAGCAGCTTTTGGGGGGGCACTGAAGCTTTCTTT. The chain combines TRBV5-4 with TRBJ1-1, with D possibly being TRBD1 (5 bases). Germline assignment: CDR1 SGHNT and CDR2 YYREEE (reference sequence). V lost 2 bases and J 4 bases, leaving 9 bases between the germline ends. This CDR3 spans 13 amino acids.

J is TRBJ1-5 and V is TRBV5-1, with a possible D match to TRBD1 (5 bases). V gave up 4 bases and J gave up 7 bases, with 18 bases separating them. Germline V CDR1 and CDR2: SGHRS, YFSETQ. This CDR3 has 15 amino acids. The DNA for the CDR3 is TGCGCCAGCAGCCCCGGGACCTCAGGGAGGCAGCCCCAGCATTTT. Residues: CASSPGTSGRQPQHF. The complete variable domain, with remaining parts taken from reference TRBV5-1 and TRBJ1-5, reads KAGVTQTPRYLIKTRGQQVTLSCSPISGHRSVSWYQQTPGQGLQFLFEYFSETQRNKGNFPGRFSGRQFSNSRSEMNVSTLELGDSALYLCASSPGTSGRQPQHFGDGTRLSIL.

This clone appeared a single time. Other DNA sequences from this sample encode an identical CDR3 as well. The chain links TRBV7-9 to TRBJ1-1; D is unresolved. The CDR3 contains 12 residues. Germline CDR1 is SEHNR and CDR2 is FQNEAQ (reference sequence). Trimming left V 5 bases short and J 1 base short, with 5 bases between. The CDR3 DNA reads TGTGCCAGCAGCCTGGAGAACACTGAAGCTTTCTTT. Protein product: CASSLENTEAFF.

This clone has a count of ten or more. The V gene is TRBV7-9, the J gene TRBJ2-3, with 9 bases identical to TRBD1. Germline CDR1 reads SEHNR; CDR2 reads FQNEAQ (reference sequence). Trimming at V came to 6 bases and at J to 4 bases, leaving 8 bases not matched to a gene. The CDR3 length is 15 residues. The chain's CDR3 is CASRIRTGESDTQYF. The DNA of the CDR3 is TGTGCCAGCAGGATCCGGACAGGGGAGTCAGATACGCAGTATTTT.

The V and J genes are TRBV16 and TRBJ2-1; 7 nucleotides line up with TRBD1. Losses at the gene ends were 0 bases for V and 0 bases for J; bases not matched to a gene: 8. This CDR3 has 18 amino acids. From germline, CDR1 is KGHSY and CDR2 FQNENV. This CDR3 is CASSQSARTGSSYNEQFF. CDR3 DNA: TGTGCCAGCAGCCAATCTGCTAGGACAGGCAGCTCCTACAATGAGCAGTTCTTC.

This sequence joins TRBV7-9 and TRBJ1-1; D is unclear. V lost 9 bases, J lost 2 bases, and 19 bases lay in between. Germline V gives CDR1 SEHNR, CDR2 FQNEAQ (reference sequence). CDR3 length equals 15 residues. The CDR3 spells CASTPGWGNNTEAFF. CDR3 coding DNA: TGTGCCAGTACCCCCGGATGGGGAAATAACACTGAAGCTTTCTTT.

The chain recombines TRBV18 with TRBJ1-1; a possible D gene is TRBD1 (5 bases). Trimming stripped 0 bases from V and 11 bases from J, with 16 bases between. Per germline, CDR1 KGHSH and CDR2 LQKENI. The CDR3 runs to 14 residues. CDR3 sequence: CASSPPPGDVSAFF. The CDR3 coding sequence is TGTGCCAGCTCACCACCGCCGGGGGACGTTAGTGCTTTCTTT.

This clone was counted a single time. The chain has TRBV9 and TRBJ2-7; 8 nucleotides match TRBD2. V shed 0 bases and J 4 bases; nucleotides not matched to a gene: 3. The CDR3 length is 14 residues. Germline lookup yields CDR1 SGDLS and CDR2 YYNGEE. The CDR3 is CASSVDGRVYEQYF. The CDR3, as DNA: TGTGCCAGCAGCGTAGACGGGAGGGTGTACGAGCAGTACTTC. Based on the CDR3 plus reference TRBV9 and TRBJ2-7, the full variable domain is DSGVTQTPKHLITATGQRVTLRCSPRSGDLSVYWYQQSLDQGLQFLIQYYNGEERAKGNILERFSAQQFPDLHSELNLSSLELGDSALYFCASSVDGRVYEQYFGPGTRLTVT.

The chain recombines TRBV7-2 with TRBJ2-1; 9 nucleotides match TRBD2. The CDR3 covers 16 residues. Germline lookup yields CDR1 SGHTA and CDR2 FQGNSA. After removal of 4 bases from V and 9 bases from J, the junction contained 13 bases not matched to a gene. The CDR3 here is CASSSATSGLSAEQFF. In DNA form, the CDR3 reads TGTGCCAGCAGCTCGGCGACTAGCGGTCTCTCGGCTGAGCAGTTCTTC. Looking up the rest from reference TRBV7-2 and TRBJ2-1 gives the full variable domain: GAGVSQSPSNKVTEKGKDVELRCDPISGHTALYWYRQSLGQGLEFLIYFQGNSAPDKSGLPSDRFSAERTGGSVSTLTIQRTQQEDSAVYLCASSSATSGLSAEQFFGPGTRLTVL.

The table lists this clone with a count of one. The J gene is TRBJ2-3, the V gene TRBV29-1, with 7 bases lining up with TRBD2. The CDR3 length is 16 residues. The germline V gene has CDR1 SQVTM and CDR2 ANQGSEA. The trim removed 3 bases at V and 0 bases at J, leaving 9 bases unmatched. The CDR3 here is CSVEFTAGTSTDTQYF. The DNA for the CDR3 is TGCAGCGTTGAGTTCACAGCGGGGACGAGCACAGATACGCAGTATTTT.

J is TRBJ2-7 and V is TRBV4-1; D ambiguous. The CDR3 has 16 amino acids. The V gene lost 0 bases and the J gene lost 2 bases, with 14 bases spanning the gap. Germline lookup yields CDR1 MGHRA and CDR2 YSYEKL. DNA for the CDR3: TGCGCCAGCAGCCAAGAGATAGGGATGGGGACCTACGAGCAGTACTTC. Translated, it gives CASSQEIGMGTYEQYF.

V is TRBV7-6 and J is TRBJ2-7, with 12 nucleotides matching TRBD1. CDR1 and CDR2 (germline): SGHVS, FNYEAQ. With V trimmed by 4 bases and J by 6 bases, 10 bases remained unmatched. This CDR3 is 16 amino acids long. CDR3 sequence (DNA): TGTGCCAGCAGCTCTTTTCCGGGACAGGGGGCGGGCGAGCAGTACTTC. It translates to CASSSFPGQGAGEQYF. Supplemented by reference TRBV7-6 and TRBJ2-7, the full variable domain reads GAGVSQSPRYKVTKRGQDVALRCDPISGHVSLYWYRQALGQGPEFLTYFNYEAQQDKSGLPNDRFSAERPEGSISTLTIQRTEQRDSAMYRCASSSFPGQGAGEQYFGPGTRLTVT.

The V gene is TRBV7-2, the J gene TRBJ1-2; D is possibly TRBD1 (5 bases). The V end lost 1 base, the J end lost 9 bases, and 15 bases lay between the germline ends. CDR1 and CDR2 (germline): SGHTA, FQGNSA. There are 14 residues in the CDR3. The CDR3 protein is CASSLGLVTGSYTF. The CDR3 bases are TGTGCCAGCAGCTTAGGGTTAGTTACAGGCAGCTACACCTTC. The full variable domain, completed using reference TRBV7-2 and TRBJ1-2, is GAGVSQSPSNKVTEKGKDVELRCDPISGHTALYWYRQSLGQGLEFLIYFQGNSAPDKSGLPSDRFSAERTGGSVSTLTIQRTQQEDSAVYLCASSLGLVTGSYTFGSGTRLTVV.

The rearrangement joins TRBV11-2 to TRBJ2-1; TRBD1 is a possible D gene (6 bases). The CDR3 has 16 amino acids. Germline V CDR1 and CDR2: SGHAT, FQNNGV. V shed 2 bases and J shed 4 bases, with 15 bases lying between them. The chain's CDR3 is CASSLSWQGIYNEQFF. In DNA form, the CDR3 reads TGTGCCAGCAGCTTAAGTTGGCAGGGGATATACAATGAGCAGTTCTTC.

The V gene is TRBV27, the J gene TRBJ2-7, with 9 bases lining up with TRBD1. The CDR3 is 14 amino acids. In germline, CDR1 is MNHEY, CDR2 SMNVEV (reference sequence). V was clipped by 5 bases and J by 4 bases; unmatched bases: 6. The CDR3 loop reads CASSLGQGLYEQYF. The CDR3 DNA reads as TGTGCCAGCAGTCTGGGACAGGGCCTTTACGAGCAGTACTTC.

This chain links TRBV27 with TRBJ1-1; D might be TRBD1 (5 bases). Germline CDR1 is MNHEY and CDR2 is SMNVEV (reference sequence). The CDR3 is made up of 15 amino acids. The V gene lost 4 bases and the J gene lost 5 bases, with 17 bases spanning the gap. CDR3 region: CASSYDSWGGTEAFF. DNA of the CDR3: TGTGCCAGCAGTTATGACAGTTGGGGGGGAACTGAAGCTTTCTTT.

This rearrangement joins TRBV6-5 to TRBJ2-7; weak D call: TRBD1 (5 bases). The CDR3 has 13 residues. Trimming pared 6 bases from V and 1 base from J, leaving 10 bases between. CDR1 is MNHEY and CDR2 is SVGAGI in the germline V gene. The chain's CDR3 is CASSPGISYEQYF. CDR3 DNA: TGTGCCAGCAGCCCAGGGATATCCTACGAGCAGTACTTC.

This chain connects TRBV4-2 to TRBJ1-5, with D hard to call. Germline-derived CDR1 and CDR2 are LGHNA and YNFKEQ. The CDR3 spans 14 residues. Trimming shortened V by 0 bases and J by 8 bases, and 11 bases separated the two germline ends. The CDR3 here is CASSQEGEAEPQHF. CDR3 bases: TGTGCCAGCAGCCAAGAAGGTGAGGCGGAGCCCCAGCATTTT.

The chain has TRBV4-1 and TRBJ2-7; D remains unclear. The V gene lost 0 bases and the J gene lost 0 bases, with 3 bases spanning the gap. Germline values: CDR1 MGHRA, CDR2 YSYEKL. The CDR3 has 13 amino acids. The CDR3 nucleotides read TGCGCCAGCAGCCAAGACACCTCCTACGAGCAGTACTTC. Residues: CASSQDTSYEQYF.

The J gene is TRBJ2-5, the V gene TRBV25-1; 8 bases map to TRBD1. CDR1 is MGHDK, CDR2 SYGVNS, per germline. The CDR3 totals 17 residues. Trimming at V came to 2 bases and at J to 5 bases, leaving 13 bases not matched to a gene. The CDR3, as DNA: TGTGCCAGCAGTGAAGCTGCTTGGGACAGGCCCCGGGAGACCCAGTACTTC. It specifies CASSEAAWDRPRETQYF.

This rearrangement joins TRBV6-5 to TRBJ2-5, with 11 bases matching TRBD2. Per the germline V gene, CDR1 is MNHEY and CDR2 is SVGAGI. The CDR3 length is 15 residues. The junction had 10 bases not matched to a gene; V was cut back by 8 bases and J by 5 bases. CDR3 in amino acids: CASSRTSGSPETQYF. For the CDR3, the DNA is TGTGCCAGCTCTAGAACTAGCGGGAGTCCTGAGACCCAGTACTTC.

The chain's CDR3 is CSVGQVYNEQFF. CDR3 in DNA: TGCAGCGTCGGACAGGTCTACAATGAGCAGTTCTTC. The chain recombines TRBV29-1 with TRBJ2-1; TRBD1 matches at 7 bases. The junction had 2 bases not matched to a gene; V was cut back by 6 bases and J by 3 bases. The germline V gene encodes CDR1 SQVTM and CDR2 ANQGSEA. The CDR3 runs to 12 residues.

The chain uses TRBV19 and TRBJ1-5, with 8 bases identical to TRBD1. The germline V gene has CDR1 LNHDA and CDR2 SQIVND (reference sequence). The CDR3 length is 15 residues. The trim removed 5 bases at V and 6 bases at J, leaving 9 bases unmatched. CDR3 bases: TGTGCCAGTAGTGGTTTCAGGGGGCGAACTCAGCCCCAGCATTTT. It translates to CASSGFRGRTQPQHF.

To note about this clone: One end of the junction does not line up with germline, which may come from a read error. The CDR3 coding sequence is TGTGCCAGCAGCCCTGGACAATTCTACGAGCAGTACTTC. Translating it yields CASSPGQFYEQYF. The chain is built from TRBV5-1 and TRBJ2-7; D perhaps matches TRBD1 (5 bases). CDR1 and CDR2 from the germline V gene are SGHRS and YFSETQ. The CDR3 spans 13 residues.

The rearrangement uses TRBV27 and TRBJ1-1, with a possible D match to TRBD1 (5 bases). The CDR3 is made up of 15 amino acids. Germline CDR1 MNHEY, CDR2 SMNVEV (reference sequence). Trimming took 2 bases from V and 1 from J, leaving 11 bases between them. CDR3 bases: TGTGCCAGCAGTTTACAGGGTTTGAAGAACACTGAAGCTTTCTTT. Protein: CASSLQGLKNTEAFF.